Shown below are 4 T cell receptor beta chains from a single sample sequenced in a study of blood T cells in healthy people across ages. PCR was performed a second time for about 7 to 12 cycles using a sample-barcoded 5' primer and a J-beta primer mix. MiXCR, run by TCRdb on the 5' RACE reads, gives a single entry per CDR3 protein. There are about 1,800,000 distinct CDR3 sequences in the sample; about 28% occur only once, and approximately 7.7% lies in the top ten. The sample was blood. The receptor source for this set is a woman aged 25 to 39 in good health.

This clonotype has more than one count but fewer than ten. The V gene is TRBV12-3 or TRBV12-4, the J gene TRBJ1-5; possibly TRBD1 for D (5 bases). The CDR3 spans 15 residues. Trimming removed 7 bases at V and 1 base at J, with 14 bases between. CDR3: CASTLGRVSNQPQHF. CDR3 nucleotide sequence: TGTGCCAGCACTTTGGGACGGGTCAGCAATCAGCCCCAGCATTTT.

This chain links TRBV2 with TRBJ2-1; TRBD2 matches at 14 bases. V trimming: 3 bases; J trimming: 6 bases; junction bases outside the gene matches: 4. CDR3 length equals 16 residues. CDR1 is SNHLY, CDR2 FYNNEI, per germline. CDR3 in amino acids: CASSERTSGGFNEQFF. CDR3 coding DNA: TGTGCCAGCAGTGAGAGGACTAGCGGGGGGTTCAATGAGCAGTTCTTC.

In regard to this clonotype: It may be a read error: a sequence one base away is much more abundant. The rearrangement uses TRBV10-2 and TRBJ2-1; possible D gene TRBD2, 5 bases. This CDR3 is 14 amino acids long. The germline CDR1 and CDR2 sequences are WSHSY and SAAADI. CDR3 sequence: CASNESRGYNEQFF. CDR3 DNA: TGCGCCAGCAATGAGTCTCGGGGCTACAATGAGCAGTTCTTC.

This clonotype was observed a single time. The CDR3 DNA is TGTGCCAGCAGCCCGGTGCGCCGTTCACCCCTCCACTTT. Its translation is CASSPVRRSPLHF. V gene TRBV14 combines with J gene TRBJ1-6; D is undetermined. Germline V gives CDR1 SGHDN, CDR2 FVKESK. The V and J ends lost 4 bases and 9 bases respectively, with 10 bases between them. The CDR3 covers 13 residues.